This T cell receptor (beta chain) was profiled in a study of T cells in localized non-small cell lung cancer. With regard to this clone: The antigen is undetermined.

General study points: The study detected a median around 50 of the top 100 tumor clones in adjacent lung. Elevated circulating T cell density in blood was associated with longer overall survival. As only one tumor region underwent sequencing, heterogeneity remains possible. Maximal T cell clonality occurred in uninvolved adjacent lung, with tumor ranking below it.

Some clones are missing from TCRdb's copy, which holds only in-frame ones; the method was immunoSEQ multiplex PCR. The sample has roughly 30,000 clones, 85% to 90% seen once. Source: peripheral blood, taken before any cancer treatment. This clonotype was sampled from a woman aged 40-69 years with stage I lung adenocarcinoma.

The CDR3, as DNA: TGTGCCATCAGTGGGACTAGCGGGGGGACCCAAGAGACCCAGTACTTC. Amino acid sequence: CAISGTSGGTQETQYF. The J gene is TRBJ2-5, the V gene TRBV10-3; 14 nucleotides match TRBD2. V trimming: 4 bases; J trimming: 1 base; junction bases outside the gene matches: 2. The CDR3 extends over 16 amino acids. Germline CDR1 is ENHRY and CDR2 is SYGVKD.